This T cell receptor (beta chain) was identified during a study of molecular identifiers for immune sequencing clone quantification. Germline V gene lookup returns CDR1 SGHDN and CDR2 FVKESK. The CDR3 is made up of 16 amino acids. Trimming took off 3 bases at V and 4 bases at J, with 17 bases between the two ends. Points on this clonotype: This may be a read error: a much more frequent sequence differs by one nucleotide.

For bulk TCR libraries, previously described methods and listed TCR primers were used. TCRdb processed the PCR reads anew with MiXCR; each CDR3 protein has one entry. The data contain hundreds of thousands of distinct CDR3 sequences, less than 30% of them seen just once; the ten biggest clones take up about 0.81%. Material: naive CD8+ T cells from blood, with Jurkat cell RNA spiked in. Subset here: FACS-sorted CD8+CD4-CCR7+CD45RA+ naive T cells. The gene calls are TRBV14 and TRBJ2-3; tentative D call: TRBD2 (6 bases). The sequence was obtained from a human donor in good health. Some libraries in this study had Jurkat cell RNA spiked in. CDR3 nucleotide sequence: TGTGCCAGCAGCCACCCATCGGGACTCTTCGCAGATACGCAGTATTTT. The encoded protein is CASSHPSGLFADTQYF.